This TCR beta chain was sequenced for a study of beta chain features in type 1 diabetes. Notes on the study in general: Across patients, naive, central memory and Treg TCRB repertoires exhibited apparently greater similarity than was observed across healthy donors. Moderate yet significant TCRB CDR3 shortening was seen in Type 1 diabetes patients in all four CD4+ subsets.

Since all of the isolated RNA was reverse transcribed, expressed TCRB transcripts were what got sequenced. Produced via immunoSEQ multiplex PCR; TCRdb's table is partial and in-frame only. Among 500,000 to 850,000 clones listed, over 12% were seen once. Concerning this clone itself: Its antigen is still unknown.

Sequencing was performed on naive CD4+ T cells from blood. This clonotype was sampled from a man between 18 and 29 years old with type 1 diabetes.

The CDR3 DNA reads TGCGCCAGCAGCAAAGGGACAACTGCAGATACGCAGTATTTT. This gives the protein CASSKGTTADTQYF. The V and J genes are TRBV5-1 and TRBJ2-3, with D perhaps matching TRBD1 (6 bases). V lost 4 bases, J lost 4 bases, and 13 bases lay in between. Per the germline V gene, CDR1 is SGHRS and CDR2 is YFSETQ. The CDR3 extends over 14 amino acids. Variable domain in full (rest from reference TRBV5-1 and TRBJ2-3): KAGVTQTPRYLIKTRGQQVTLSCSPISGHRSVSWYQQTPGQGLQFLFEYFSETQRNKGNFPGRFSGRQFSNSRSEMNVSTLELGDSALYLCASSKGTTADTQYFGPGTRLTVL.